The rows below give T cell receptor beta chains drawn from one sample of a study of vaccination effects on CD4 cells after COVID-19. No cognate antigen is known for these TCRs. TCRdb's table, derived via immunoSEQ multiplex PCR, lists solely in-frame clones and lacks some. The table shows roughly 17,000 clones, with about 70% occurring only once. The specimen comprised CD4+ T cells from PBMCs cultured with SARS-CoV-2 spike peptides, sampled before COVID-19 vaccination. Receptor source: a human donor who had a prior SARS-CoV-2 infection. The CDR3 runs from the conserved cysteine through the conserved F or W. The D gene is left open where the match is weak. Clone size appears in some rows only: once, few, many, or a class for an expanded clone.

D gene | clone size | V gene | CDR3 protein
- | - | TRBV7-8 | CASSTRTETYEQYF
- | - | TRBV6-6 | CASSPWARNEQFF
TRBD1 | few | TRBV25-1 | CASSRGQADYGYTF
- | - | TRBV29-1 | CSVQIQGNTEAFF
- | once | TRBV5-8 | CASSPGHRNYGYTF
- | - | TRBV6-2/TRBV6-3 | CASSYQRRTGELFF
TRBD1 | once | TRBV7-2 | CASSARTGFDQPQHF
- | - | TRBV19 | CASRIQGSRYTEAFF
- | - | TRBV15 | CATSRAAGLETQYF
TRBD2 | - | TRBV2 | CATGTSGAEETQYF
- | - | TRBV5-1 | CASSYLGRGVADTQYF
TRBD1 | - | TRBV4-1 | CASSQLRTGFEQYF
TRBD1 | - | TRBV5-4 | CASSSRTGKAYEQYF
- | few | TRBV18 | CASSPDYSDTQYF
- | - | TRBV5-5 | CASSLETWSVPQFF
- | - | TRBV9 | CASSVQYF
- | - | TRBV30 | CAWRGITDTEAFF
- | - | TRBV7-9 | CASSLAGNSPLHF
- | - | TRBV6-5 | CASSRETAYNSPLHF
- | - | TRBV7-2 | CASSLVAAQETQYF
- | - | TRBV28 | CASSLGHSSYNEQFF
- | - | TRBV7-9 | CASSLWYGTEYPGGAQYF
- | - | TRBV6-2/TRBV6-3 | CASSYAGPRIQETQYF
TRBD2 | once | TRBV20-1 | CSASLTGRGGPNEQFF
- | - | TRBV18 | CASSATTTVPYEQYF
- | - | TRBV5-6 | CASSPWDTLVTQYF